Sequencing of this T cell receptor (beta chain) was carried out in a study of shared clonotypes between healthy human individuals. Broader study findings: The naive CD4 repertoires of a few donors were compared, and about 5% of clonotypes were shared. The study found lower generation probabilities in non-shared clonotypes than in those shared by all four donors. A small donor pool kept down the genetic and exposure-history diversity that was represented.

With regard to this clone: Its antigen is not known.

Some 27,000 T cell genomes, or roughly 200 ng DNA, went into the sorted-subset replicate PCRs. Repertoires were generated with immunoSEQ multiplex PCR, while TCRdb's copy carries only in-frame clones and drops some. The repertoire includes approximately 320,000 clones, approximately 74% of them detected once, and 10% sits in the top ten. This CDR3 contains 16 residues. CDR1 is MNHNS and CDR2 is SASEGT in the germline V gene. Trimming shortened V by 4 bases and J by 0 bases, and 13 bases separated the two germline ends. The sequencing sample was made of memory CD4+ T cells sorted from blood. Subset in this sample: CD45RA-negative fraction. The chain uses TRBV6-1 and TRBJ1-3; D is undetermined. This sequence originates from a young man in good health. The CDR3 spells CASSAVTAISGNTIYF. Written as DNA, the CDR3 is TGTGCCAGCAGTGCTGTCACCGCTATCTCTGGAAACACCATATATTTT.